This T cell receptor beta chain was captured by sequencing in a study of blood T cell repertoires in COVID-19. The overall study: Some COVID-19 samples were acute and others convalescent; all came from the United States, Italy and Spain. The analysed material was cDNA or gDNA that came from T cells, B-cell-depleted T cells, or PBMCs.

In the original processing: Reference gene primer amplification gave nucleated cell count estimates. Some clones are missing from TCRdb's copy, which holds only in-frame ones; the method was immunoSEQ multiplex PCR. V and J calls and clone size are those listed in that table; D and trimming were worked out from the DNA. The sample lists over 50,000 clones; around 87% were seen once. V was shortened by 3 bases and J by 7 bases, with 12 bases between the two germline ends. Germline V lookup: CDR1 KGHSH, CDR2 LQKENI. The CDR3 totals 13 residues. This rearrangement joins TRBV18 to TRBJ1-1; D is undetermined. This clonotype was sampled from a man in his 60s with acute or convalescent COVID-19. What was sequenced was peripheral blood. The CDR3 DNA follows: TGTGCCAGCTCACCTGCACTTTCGGGTGAAGCTTTCTTT. Translating it yields CASSPALSGEAFF.